Here is one TCR beta chain with its context. Antigen: not known. A single base separates this from a much larger clone, so it may be a read error. The V gene's germline CDR1 is SGHAT and CDR2 FQDESV (reference sequence). This CDR3 has 15 residues. The record originates from a study of metastatic and nonmetastatic thyroid tumors. At the level of the study: Blood and tumor or nodule tissue repertoires from malignant and benign thyroid patients were compared.

The authors' processing: It was from CDR3 differences across clinicopathological groups that a distant-metastasis classifier for papillary thyroid cancer was built. Via MiXCR, TCRdb re-called the PCR reads. The V and J calls follow TCRdb's processing rather than the paper's. Of approximately 21,000 clones listed, around 19% are singletons. Before thyroid surgery, none of the patients had received any treatment. Findings of the study overall: Relative to benign nodules, malignant thyroid tumors were reportedly characterized by significantly elevated TCR beta diversity in blood and tumor.

The genes are TRBV11-1 and TRBJ2-3; perhaps TRBD2 as D (5 bases). This TCR was sampled from a male donor with papillary thyroid cancer or a benign thyroid nodule (not recorded which). Some clones in this sample may be carry-over from other donors' samples. Sample: blood. The CDR3 sequence is CASILEGLGGDTQYF. The CDR3 nucleotides are TGTGCCAGCATCTTAGAGGGTCTGGGTGGGGATACGCAGTATTTT.